This T cell receptor (beta chain) was retrieved from a study of tumor-infiltrating lymphocytes in primary liver carcinoma. TCR beta cDNA came from roughly 0.45 ug total RNA, primed with a constant-region primer. Libraries covering TCR beta were generated through three nested multiplex PCR rounds (using a slightly modified ARM-PCR). In the first two PCR rounds, TRBV1-TRBV30 forward primers were paired with a C-beta reverse primer, and each round lasted around 10 cycles. TCRdb ran MiXCR on the multiplex PCR reads and lists one entry per CDR3 protein. The sample yields 60,000 to 90,000 distinct CDR3 sequences, 60% to 80% seen once. A word on this clonotype: Sequence at one end of the junction differs from germline and may be a read error.

Extraction of RNA together with DNA used about 17-30 mg of unsorted bulk tissue. The CDR3 loop spans 13 amino acids. Germline V gene sequence: CDR1 SGHAT, CDR2 FQDESV (reference sequence). Sequenced input: liver tumor tissue from sampling region 4. Stated subset: tumor region T4, right-lateral pole. The sequence came from a man aged 35-49 years with primary liver carcinoma and hepatitis B virus infection. This chain uses TRBV11-1 with TRBJ1-2; TRBD1 might be the D (6 bases). In DNA form, the CDR3 reads TGTGCAAGCAGCCCGGGACACCATAATGGCTACACCTTC. Encoded protein: CASSPGHHNGYTF.